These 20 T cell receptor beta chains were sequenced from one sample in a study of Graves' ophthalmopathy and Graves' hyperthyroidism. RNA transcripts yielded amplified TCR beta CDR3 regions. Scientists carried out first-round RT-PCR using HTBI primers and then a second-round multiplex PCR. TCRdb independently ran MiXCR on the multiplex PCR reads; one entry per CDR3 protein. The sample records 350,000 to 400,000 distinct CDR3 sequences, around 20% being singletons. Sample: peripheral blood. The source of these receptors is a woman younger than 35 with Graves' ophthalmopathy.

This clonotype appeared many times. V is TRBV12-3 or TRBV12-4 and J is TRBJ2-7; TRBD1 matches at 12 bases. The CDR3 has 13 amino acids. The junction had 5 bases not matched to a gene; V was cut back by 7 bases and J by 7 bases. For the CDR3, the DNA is TGTGCCAGCAAGGGACAGGGGGCGGGTGAGCAGTACTTC. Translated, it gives CASKGQGAGEQYF.

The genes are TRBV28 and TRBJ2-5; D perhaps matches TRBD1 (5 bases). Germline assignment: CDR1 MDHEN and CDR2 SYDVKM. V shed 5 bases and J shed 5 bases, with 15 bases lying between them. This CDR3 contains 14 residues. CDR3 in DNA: TGTGCCAGCAGTATACCCGACAGTCTGGAGACCCAGTACTTC. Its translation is CASSIPDSLETQYF.

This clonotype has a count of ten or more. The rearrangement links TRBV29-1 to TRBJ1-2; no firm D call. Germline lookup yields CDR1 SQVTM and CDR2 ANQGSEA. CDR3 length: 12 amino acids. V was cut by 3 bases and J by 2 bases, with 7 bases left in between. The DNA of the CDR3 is TGCAGCGTTGACGGAGGGAACTATGGCTACACCTTC. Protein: CSVDGGNYGYTF.

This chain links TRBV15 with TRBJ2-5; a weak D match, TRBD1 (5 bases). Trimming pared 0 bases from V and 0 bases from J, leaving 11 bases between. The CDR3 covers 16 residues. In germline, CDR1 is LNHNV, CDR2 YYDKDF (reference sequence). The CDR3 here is CATSRDRQGHQETQYF. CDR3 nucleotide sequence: TGTGCCACCAGCAGAGATAGGCAGGGCCACCAAGAGACCCAGTACTTC.

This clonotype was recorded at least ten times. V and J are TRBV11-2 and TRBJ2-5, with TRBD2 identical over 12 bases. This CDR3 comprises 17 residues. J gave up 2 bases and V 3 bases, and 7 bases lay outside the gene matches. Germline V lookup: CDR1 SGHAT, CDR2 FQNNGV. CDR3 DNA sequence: TGTGCCAGCAGCTTCCTAGCGGGGGGGCCTGGACAAGAGACCCAGTACTTC. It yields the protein CASSFLAGGPGQETQYF.

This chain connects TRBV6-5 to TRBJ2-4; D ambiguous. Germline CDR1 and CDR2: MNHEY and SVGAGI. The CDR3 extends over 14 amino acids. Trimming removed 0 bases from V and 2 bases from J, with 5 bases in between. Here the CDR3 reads CASSYSHSKNIQYF. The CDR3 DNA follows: TGTGCCAGCAGTTACTCCCATTCCAAAAACATTCAGTACTTC.

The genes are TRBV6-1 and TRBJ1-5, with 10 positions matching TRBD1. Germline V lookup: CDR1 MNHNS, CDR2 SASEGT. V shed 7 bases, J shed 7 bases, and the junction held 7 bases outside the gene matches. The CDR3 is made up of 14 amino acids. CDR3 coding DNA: TGTGCCAGCACTCGACAGGGGGCAAGCCAGCCCCAGCATTTT. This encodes CASTRQGASQPQHF.

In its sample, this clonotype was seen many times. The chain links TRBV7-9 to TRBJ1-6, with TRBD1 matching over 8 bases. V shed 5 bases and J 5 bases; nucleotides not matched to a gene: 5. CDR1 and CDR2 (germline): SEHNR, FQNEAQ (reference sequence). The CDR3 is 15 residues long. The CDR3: CASSAGTGDNSPLHF. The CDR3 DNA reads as TGTGCCAGCAGCGCGGGGACAGGAGATAATTCACCCCTCCACTTT.

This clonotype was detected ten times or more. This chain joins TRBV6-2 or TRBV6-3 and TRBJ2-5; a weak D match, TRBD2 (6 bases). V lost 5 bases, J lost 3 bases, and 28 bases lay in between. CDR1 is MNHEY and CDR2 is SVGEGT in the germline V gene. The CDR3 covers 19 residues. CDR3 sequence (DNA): TGTGCCAGCAGTACCGTTGCACTAGCCCTTGAGCAGGATAAAGAGACCCAGTACTTC. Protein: CASSTVALALEQDKETQYF.

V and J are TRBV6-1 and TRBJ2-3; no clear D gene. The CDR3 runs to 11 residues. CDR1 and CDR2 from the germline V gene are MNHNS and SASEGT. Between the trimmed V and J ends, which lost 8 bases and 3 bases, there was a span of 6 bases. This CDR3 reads CASERTDTQYF. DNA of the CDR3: TGTGCCAGCGAAAGAACAGATACGCAGTATTTT.

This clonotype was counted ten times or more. CDR3 bases: TGTGCTAGTGGGGTTTCGGCCGGAAACACCATATATTTT. Its translation is CASGVSAGNTIYF. The chain carries TRBV11-2 and TRBJ1-3; D is undetermined. CDR1 is SGHAT, CDR2 FQNNGV, per germline. The CDR3 extends over 13 amino acids.

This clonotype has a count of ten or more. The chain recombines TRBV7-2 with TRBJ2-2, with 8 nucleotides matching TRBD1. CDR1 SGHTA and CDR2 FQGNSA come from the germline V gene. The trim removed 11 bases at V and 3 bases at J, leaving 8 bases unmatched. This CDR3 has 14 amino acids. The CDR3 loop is CADGQGWDTGELFF. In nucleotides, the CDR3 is TGTGCCGACGGACAGGGCTGGGACACCGGGGAGCTGTTTTTT.

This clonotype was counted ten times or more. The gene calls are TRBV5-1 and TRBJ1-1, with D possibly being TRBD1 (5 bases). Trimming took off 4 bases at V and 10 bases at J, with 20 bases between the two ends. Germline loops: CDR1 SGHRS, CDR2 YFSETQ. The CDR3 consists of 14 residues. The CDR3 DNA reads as TGCGCCAGCAGCCTATCTGAGGGGCAGGGTAGAGCTTTCTTT. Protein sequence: CASSLSEGQGRAFF.

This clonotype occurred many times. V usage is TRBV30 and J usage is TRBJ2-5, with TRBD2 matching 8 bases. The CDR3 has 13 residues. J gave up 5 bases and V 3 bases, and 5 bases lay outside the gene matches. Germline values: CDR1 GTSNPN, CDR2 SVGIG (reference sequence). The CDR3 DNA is TGTGCCTGGAGCGCGGGAGGCAGGGAGACCCAGTACTTC. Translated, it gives CAWSAGGRETQYF.

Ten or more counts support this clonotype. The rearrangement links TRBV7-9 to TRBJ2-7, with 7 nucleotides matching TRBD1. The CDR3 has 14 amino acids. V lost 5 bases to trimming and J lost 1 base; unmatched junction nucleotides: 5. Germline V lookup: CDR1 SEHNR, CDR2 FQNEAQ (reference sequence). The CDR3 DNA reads TGTGCCAGCAGCCGCCGGGACAGATCCTACGAGCAGTACTTC. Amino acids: CASSRRDRSYEQYF.

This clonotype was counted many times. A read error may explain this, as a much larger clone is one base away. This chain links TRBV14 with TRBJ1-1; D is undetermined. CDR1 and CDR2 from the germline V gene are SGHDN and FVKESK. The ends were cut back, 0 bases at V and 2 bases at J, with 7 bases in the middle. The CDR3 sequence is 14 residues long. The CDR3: CASSQEGVNTEAFF. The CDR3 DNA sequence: TGTGCCAGCAGCCAAGAAGGAGTAAACACTGAAGCTTTCTTT.

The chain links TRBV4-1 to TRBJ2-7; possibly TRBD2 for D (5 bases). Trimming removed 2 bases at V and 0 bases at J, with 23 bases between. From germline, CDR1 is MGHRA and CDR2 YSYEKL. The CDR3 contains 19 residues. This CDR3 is CASSQRRTAVKRSSYEQYF. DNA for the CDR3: TGCGCCAGCAGCCAACGGCGGACTGCCGTAAAGAGGAGCTCCTACGAGCAGTACTTC.

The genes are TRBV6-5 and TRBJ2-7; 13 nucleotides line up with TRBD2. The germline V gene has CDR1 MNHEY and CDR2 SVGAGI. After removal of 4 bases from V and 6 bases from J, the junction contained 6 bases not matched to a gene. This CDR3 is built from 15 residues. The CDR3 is CASSLTSGGNCEQYF. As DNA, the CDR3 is TGTGCCAGCAGTTTGACTAGCGGGGGGAACTGCGAGCAGTACTTC.

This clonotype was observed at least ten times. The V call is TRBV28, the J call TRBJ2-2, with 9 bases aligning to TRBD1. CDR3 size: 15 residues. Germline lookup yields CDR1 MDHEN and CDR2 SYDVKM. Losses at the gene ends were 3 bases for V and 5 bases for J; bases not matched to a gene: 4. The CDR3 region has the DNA TGTGCCAGCAGTTTCACAGGGGGCTTAACCGGGGAGCTGTTTTTT. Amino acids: CASSFTGGLTGELFF.

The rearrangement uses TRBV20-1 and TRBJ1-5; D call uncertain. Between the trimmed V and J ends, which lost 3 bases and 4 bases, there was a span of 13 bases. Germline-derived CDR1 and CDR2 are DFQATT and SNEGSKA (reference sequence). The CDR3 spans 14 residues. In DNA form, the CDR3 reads TGCAGTGCTAGGCTTCAGGCAGCTAATCAGCCCCAGCATTTT. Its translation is CSARLQAANQPQHF.